This TCR beta chain was captured by sequencing in a study of blood T cell repertoires in COVID-19. Study as a whole: There were acute and convalescent COVID-19 samples, and they came from the United States, Italy and Spain. From T cells, B-cell-depleted T cells, or PBMCs came the material, which was cDNA or gDNA.

As processed by the authors: Estimates of nucleated cell counts were drawn from the amplification of reference gene primers. Profiling relied on immunoSEQ multiplex PCR, and the TCRdb table lists in-frame clones only, not all of them. V and J calls and clone size come straight from that table; D and trimming were deduced from the DNA. The top ten hold around 5.8% of the sample, which has around 94,000 clones, 80% to 85% seen once. This clone has only a few counts. Trimming stripped 7 bases from V and 2 bases from J, with 11 bases between. Per the germline V gene, CDR1 is LNHDA and CDR2 is SQIVND (reference sequence). The CDR3 extends over 14 amino acids.

Sequenced material: peripheral blood. This chain uses TRBV19 with TRBJ2-2, with D perhaps TRBD2 (5 bases). This clonotype originated in a man in his sixties with acute or convalescent COVID-19. The CDR3 sequence: CASTRTDNTGELFF. The CDR3 DNA reads as TGTGCCAGTACCCGGACTGATAACACCGGGGAGCTGTTTTTT.